This is a list of T cell receptor beta chains from one sample in a study of T cells in Graves' hyperthyroidism and ophthalmopathy. A single record per CDR3 protein comes from TCRdb applying MiXCR to the multiplex PCR reads. The sample lists roughly 400,000 distinct CDR3 sequences, 15% to 18% occurring once. Material: blood. The receptors originated from a woman aged 18-30 years with Graves' hyperthyroidism that later progressed to Graves' ophthalmopathy. CDR3s include the opening cysteine and the closing phenylalanine or tryptophan.

j_gene	v_gene	CDR3aa
TRBJ2-3	TRBV10-3	CAISDGFTDTQYF
TRBJ1-2	TRBV12-3/TRBV12-4	CASNDEGPNYGYTF
TRBJ2-7	TRBV7-2	CASSLSGASGTYEQYF
TRBJ1-5	TRBV20-1	CSAEITGGRGNQPQHF
TRBJ2-5	TRBV3-1	CASSFRGTEEETQYF
TRBJ2-2	TRBV7-9	CASSPREGGELFF
TRBJ2-5	TRBV6-1	CASRGLSGRGETQYF
TRBJ2-1	TRBV20-1	CSARDPSLPSRGNEQFF
TRBJ2-7	TRBV7-9	CASSFIPHGKPYEQYF
TRBJ2-7	TRBV27	CASSLHGYEQYF
TRBJ1-2	TRBV20-1	CSARDRRGGNYGYTF
TRBJ2-7	TRBV20-1	CSPRGDVSYEQYF
TRBJ2-3	TRBV2	CASSEARSTDTQYF
TRBJ2-2	TRBV20-1	CSARDGVSSSGRANTGELFF
TRBJ1-4	TRBV11-3	CASSLDRARPNEKLFF
TRBJ1-5	TRBV4-1	CASSQVSKQGFVEPQHF
TRBJ2-1	TRBV24-1	CATSDRDRGLNEQFF
TRBJ1-2	TRBV30	CAWSVGQPIYGYTF
TRBJ2-1	TRBV4-2	CASSQIRRDNEQFF
TRBJ2-1	TRBV20-1	CSARHGGTSSYNEQFF
TRBJ2-7	TRBV10-3	CAISRTGINEQYF
TRBJ2-3	TRBV20-1	CSATKTGWGTDTQYF
TRBJ2-7	TRBV12-3/TRBV12-4	CASSLQGHDYEQYF
TRBJ2-3	TRBV28	CASSKGDPTDTQYF
TRBJ1-4	TRBV19	CASKTQGRGEKLFF
TRBJ2-3	TRBV2	CATRASGLFTDTQYF
TRBJ2-1	TRBV29-1	CSVERGLAAVNEQFF
TRBJ2-1	TRBV29-1	CSVEDQFRGAYNEQFF
TRBJ2-1	TRBV28	CASSRTAGAYDEQFF
TRBJ2-1	TRBV5-4	CASRSSTSGSAYNEQFF
TRBJ2-5	TRBV20-1	CSARAGEGPEGYF
TRBJ1-2	TRBV6-2/TRBV6-3	CASRTADRVYGYTF
TRBJ2-5	TRBV5-4	CASSLVAGSQETQYF
TRBJ2-3	TRBV6-2/TRBV6-3	CASSCVFSGTSGVTRTDTQYF
TRBJ1-1	TRBV20-1	CSASGRSNTEAFF
TRBJ2-1	TRBV10-3	CAISRGATGSGNEQFF
TRBJ2-3	TRBV20-1	CSAREGTRTGTDTQYF
TRBJ1-1	TRBV5-1	CASSLAFMTEAFF
TRBJ1-5	TRBV6-5	CASSYSTGSQPQHF
TRBJ1-5	TRBV27	CASSPSEGQPQHF
TRBJ2-1	TRBV29-1	CSVVLRGRGSNNEQFF
TRBJ2-7	TRBV6-1	CASSLLDYISAYEQYF